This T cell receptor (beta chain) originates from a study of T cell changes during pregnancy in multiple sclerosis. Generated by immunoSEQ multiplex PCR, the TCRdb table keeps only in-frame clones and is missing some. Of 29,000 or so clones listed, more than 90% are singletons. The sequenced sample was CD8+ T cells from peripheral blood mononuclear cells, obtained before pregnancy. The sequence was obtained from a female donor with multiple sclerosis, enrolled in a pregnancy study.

The CDR3 protein is CASKGQMSYEQYF. The CDR3 DNA is TGTGCCAGCAAGGGACAGATGTCCTACGAGCAGTACTTC. The chain combines TRBV2 with TRBJ2-7; 7 nucleotides match TRBD1. CDR1 SNHLY and CDR2 FYNNEI come from the germline V gene. V lost 7 bases and J lost 1; bases outside the gene matches: 4. The CDR3 loop spans 13 amino acids.